This T cell receptor beta chain was profiled in a study of CD8+ T cells in alopecia areata. Study-wide background: Twice daily, treated patients received 5 to 10 mg of oral tofacitinib.

The germline V gene encodes CDR1 SGHTA and CDR2 FQGNSA. The CDR3 consists of 13 residues. Trimming shortened V by 1 base and J by 4 bases, and 7 bases separated the two germline ends. Treatment of the sample: oral pan-JAK inhibitor, 5-10 mg twice daily. This clone was found a few times. Following RNA extraction, reverse transcription yielded cDNA that acted as the sequencing template. The method was immunoSEQ multiplex PCR; TCRdb's version includes in-frame clones alone and lacks a portion of them. The sample lists 150,000 to 200,000 clones, 60% seen once, with 1% in the top ten. The receptor was isolated from a human donor with alopecia areata. The chain joins TRBV7-2 to TRBJ1-2, with no clear D. The material sequenced was CD4+ T cells sorted from blood, taken at week 24, from a patient treated with tofacitinib. CDR3 sequence (DNA): TGTGCCAGCAGCTTAGGAACAGCCTATGGCTACACCTTC. Protein: CASSLGTAYGYTF.